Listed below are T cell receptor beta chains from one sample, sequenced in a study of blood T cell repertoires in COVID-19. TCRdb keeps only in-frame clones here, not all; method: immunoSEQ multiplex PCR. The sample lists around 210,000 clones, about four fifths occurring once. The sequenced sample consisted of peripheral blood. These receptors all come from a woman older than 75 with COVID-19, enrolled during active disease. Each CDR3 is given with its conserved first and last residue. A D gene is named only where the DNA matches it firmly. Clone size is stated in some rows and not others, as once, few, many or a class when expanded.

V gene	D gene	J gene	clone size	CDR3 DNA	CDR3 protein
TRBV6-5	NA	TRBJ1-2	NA	TGTGCCAGCAGTTACGAGGGTAGTTATGGCTACACCTTC	CASSYEGSYGYTF
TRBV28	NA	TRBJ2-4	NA	TGTGCCAGCAGTTCGGTCGGTGGTCAGGGAGCCAAAAACATTCAGTACTTC	CASSSVGGQGAKNIQYF
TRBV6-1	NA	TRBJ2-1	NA	TGTGCCAGCAGTGAACGGAGGGGAAGTGAGCAGTTCTTC	CASSERRGSEQFF
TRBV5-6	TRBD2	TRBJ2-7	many	TGTGCCAGCAGCTCCCTGGGTATTAGTAGCGGGAGGGCCTACGAGCAGTACTTC	CASSSLGISSGRAYEQYF
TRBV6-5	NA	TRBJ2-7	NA	TGTGCCAGCAGTTACGGAGCAGGGGCCTACGAGCAGTACTTC	CASSYGAGAYEQYF
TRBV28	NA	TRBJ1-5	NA	TGTGCCAGCAGCTCCCTCAGGAGGGTTTCTATGCAGCCCCAGCATTTT	CASSSLRRVSMQPQHF
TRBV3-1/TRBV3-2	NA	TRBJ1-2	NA	TGTGCCAGCAGCCAAGAAGGACAGCCCTATGGCTACACCTTC	CASSQEGQPYGYTF
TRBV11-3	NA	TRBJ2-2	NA	TGTGCCAGCAGCTTTAGCGACACCGGGGAGCTGTTTTTT	CASSFSDTGELFF
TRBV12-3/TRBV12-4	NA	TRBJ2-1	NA	TGTGCCAGCACTTCGAGGGTCAATGAGCAGTTCTTC	CASTSRVNEQFF
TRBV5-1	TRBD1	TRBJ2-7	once	TGCGCCAGCAGCTTGGGATTGGGACAGACCTACGAGCAGTACTTC	CASSLGLGQTYEQYF
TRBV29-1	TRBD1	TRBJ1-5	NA	TGCAGCGTTGTGGAGGGGGCGGCACAGCCCCAGCATTTT	CSVVEGAAQPQHF
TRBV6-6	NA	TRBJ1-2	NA	TGTGCCAGCAGCGAGAGGGGGAGAGGCTACACCTTC	CASSERGRGYTF
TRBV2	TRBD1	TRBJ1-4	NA	TGTGCCAGCATTCGGGACAGGGCTGAAAAACTGTTTTTT	CASIRDRAEKLFF
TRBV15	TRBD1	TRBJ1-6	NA	TGTGCCACCAGCAGAGGGGGGACAGTTTCACCCCTCCACTTT	CATSRGGTVSPLHF
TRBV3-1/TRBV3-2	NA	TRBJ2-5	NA	TGTGCCAGCAGCCTGAGGGGGCAAGAGACCCAGTACTTC	CASSLRGQETQYF
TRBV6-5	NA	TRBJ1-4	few	TGTGCCAGCAGTCAATCAGGGGATGCTAATGAAAAACTGTTTTTT	CASSQSGDANEKLFF
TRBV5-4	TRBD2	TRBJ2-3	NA	TGTGCCAGCAGCTTCGGAGGTAGCGGGAGGGTCACAGATACGCAGTATTTT	CASSFGGSGRVTDTQYF
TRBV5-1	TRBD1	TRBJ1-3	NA	TGCGCCAGCAGCTTGATCGGGGACAGGGAAAACACCATATATTTT	CASSLIGDRENTIYF
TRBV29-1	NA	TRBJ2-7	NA	TGCAGCCCCCCGTATAGCGAGCAGTACTTC	CSPPYSEQYF
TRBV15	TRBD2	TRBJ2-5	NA	TGTGCCACCAGCAGAGAACGCGGGAGGAACCAAGAGACCCAGTACTTC	CATSRERGRNQETQYF
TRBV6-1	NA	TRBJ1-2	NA	TGTGCCAGCAGTGAAGCCACTGCGCCAGGGAACTACACCTTC	CASSEATAPGNYTF